The next 5 T cell receptor beta chains were all read from a single sample in a study of OX40 agonist ivuxolimab in advanced cancers. Sequenced by immunoSEQ multiplex PCR; TCRdb stores in-frame clones only, minus some. The data hold some 100,000 clones, with around 86% observed a single time. This sample comprised CD4+ or CD8+ T cells sorted from blood, obtained in a trial of the OX40 agonist ivuxolimab. These receptors were obtained from an adult with an advanced solid tumor such as melanoma, head and neck, liver or kidney cancer.

This chain uses TRBV5-1 with TRBJ1-1, with D possibly being TRBD1 (6 bases). V gave up 5 bases and J gave up 1 base, with 12 bases separating them. This CDR3 comprises 14 residues. The germline gives CDR1 SGHRS, CDR2 YFSETQ. The CDR3 is CASRQGSSNTEAFF. The DNA for the CDR3 is TGCGCCAGCAGACAGGGAAGTTCGAACACTGAAGCTTTCTTT.

Regarding this clone: This sample includes further DNA sequences coding for the same CDR3. V and J are TRBV18 and TRBJ2-5; D is unclear. CDR3 length: 15 amino acids. CDR1 is KGHSH, CDR2 LQKENI, per germline. V lost 1 base to trimming and J lost 0 bases, with 9 bases between them. CDR3 loop: CASSPRGGDQETQYF. CDR3 nucleotides: TGTGCCAGCTCACCACGTGGCGGAGACCAAGAGACCCAGTACTTC.

This chain joins TRBV7-9 and TRBJ2-2, with TRBD2 identical over 8 bases. The CDR3 loop spans 15 amino acids. CDR1 and CDR2 from the germline V gene are SEHNR and FQNEAQ (reference sequence). With 7 bases clipped from V and 7 bases from J, the junction kept 11 bases outside the gene matches. CDR3 sequence (DNA): TGTGCCAGCACCCCGCGGGGGGCGCGTAGCGGGGAGCTGTTTTTT. Its translation is CASTPRGARSGELFF. The variable domain in full, completed from reference TRBV7-9 and TRBJ2-2, reads DTGVSQNPRHKITKRGQNVTFRCDPISEHNRLYWYRQTLGQGPEFLTYFQNEAQLEKSRLLSDRFSAERPKGSFSTLEIQRTEQGDSAMYLCASTPRGARSGELFFGEGSRLTVL.

In this sample, this clone turned up once. V and J are TRBV2 and TRBJ1-1, with a weak D call TRBD1 (6 bases). V dropped 10 bases and J dropped 0 bases, with 18 bases sitting between them. Germline V gene lookup returns CDR1 SNHLY and CDR2 FYNNEI. The CDR3 loop spans 15 amino acids. As DNA, the CDR3 is TGTGCCACCGAGATAAGACAGGACATGAACACTGAAGCTTTCTTT. This sequence encodes CATEIRQDMNTEAFF.

In its sample, this clone was seen a few times. The genes are TRBV28 and TRBJ1-1; D is uncertain. The germline V and J ends were trimmed by 3 bases and 1 base, with 6 bases remaining between them. CDR1 is MDHEN, CDR2 SYDVKM, per germline. The CDR3 totals 13 residues. CDR3 sequence (DNA): TGTGCCAGCAGTTTGTTGGGGAACACTGAAGCTTTCTTT. This gives the protein CASSLLGNTEAFF.